Shown below are 14 T cell receptor beta chains from a single sample sequenced in a study of blood T cell repertoires in COVID-19 (TCRdb year 2020). Library prep was done by the immunoSEQ multiplex PCR assay. Held by TCRdb, this immuneACCESS table contains in-frame sequences only and omits some clones. Under half of the omission traces to an unresolved V gene where checked; the cause of the rest is unknown. Present in this sample are over 150,000 clones, approximately 83% of which were seen just once. The top ten clones comprise around 28% of the sample. Sequencing was done on a sample of peripheral blood. The receptors originated from an older woman with acute or convalescent COVID-19.

The chain combines TRBV10-2 with TRBJ1-6; 8 bases map to TRBD1. This CDR3 has 18 amino acids. Per the germline V gene, CDR1 is WSHSY and CDR2 is SAAADI. V shed 4 bases, J shed 0 bases, and the junction held 8 bases outside the gene matches. CDR3 DNA: TGCGCCAGCAGTGCCCAGGGGGCCGTTAGCTCCTATAATTCACCCCTCCACTTT. Protein: CASSAQGAVSSYNSPLHF.

The chain joins TRBV2 to TRBJ2-1, with 8 bases matching TRBD1. Germline loops: CDR1 SNHLY, CDR2 FYNNEI. This CDR3 spans 15 amino acids. V was pared by 5 bases and J by 5 bases, with 8 bases of the junction left unmatched. The CDR3 protein is CASSRDRLGDNEQFF. The CDR3 nucleotides are TGTGCCAGCAGTCGGGACAGGTTAGGGGACAATGAGCAGTTCTTC.

J is TRBJ1-5 and V is TRBV2; D perhaps matches TRBD1 (5 bases). The CDR3 is 13 residues long. Germline V lookup: CDR1 SNHLY, CDR2 FYNNEI. The V gene lost 7 bases and the J gene lost 0 bases, with 7 bases spanning the gap. This chain's CDR3 is CASKGYSNQPQHF. The CDR3 nucleotides read TGTGCCAGCAAGGGGTATAGCAATCAGCCCCAGCATTTT.

This chain joins TRBV5-1 and TRBJ2-3; 8 positions agree with TRBD2. Germline-derived CDR1 and CDR2 are SGHRS and YFSETQ. The CDR3 has 20 amino acids. The junction had 16 bases not matched to a gene; V was cut back by 1 base and J by 0 bases. The CDR3 coding sequence is TGCGCCAGCAGCTTGCCCTCTCTAGCGGGCCTTGGTTCTAGCACAGATACGCAGTATTTT. Encoded protein: CASSLPSLAGLGSSTDTQYF.

This clone has a single count. The CDR3 loop reads CASSPGHPNTEAFF. The CDR3 bases are TGTGCCAGCAGTCCGGGACATCCGAACACTGAAGCTTTCTTT. The V gene is TRBV28, the J gene TRBJ1-1, with D perhaps TRBD1 (6 bases). The germline CDR1 and CDR2 sequences are MDHEN and SYDVKM. V gave up 5 bases and J gave up 1 base, with 11 bases separating them. The CDR3 loop spans 14 amino acids.

The chain joins TRBV6-6 to TRBJ1-2, with D uncertain. V lost 5 bases and J lost 4, with 26 bases in between. The germline gives CDR1 MNHNY, CDR2 SVGAGI (reference sequence). CDR3 length equals 18 residues. The CDR3 bases are TGTGCCAGCAGTCCCCCCCGAGTTAGGAGCGAGGGCGGCTATGGCTACACCTTC. Its protein is CASSPPRVRSEGGYGYTF.

V usage is TRBV6-1 and J usage is TRBJ1-2, with 7 bases identical to TRBD1. Germline values: CDR1 MNHNS, CDR2 SASEGT. The J segment lost 6 bases and the V segment lost 1 base, leaving 8 bases of the junction unmatched. This CDR3 contains 15 residues. As DNA, the CDR3 is TGTGCCAGCAGTGAAGTAAGGCAGGGGGTAGATGGCTACACCTTC. This codes for CASSEVRQGVDGYTF.

CDR3 bases: TGTGCCAGCAGCTCTCACGGACAGGGGGCGCCGGATACGCAGTATTTT. Its protein product is CASSSHGQGAPDTQYF. The rearrangement links TRBV7-3 to TRBJ2-3; TRBD1 matches 11 bases. The J segment lost 6 bases and the V segment lost 4 bases, leaving 9 bases of the junction unmatched. CDR1 SGHTA and CDR2 FQGTGA come from the germline V gene. The CDR3 loop spans 16 amino acids.

This chain connects TRBV27 to TRBJ1-1; D might be TRBD1 (5 bases). Looked up from germline, CDR1 is MNHEY and CDR2 is SMNVEV (reference sequence). V was cut by 8 bases and J by 4 bases, with 23 bases left in between. The CDR3 sequence is 16 residues long. Here the CDR3 DNA reads TGTGCCAGCTCATCGAGAAGGTCCCTTGGGGCCACTGAAGCTTTCTTT. Its translation is CASSSRRSLGATEAFF.

The chain has TRBV18 and TRBJ1-6; TRBD1 agrees at 7 bases. J lost 7 bases, V lost 3 bases, and 6 bases had no gene match. Germline assignment: CDR1 KGHSH and CDR2 LQKENI. This CDR3 region has 15 residues. CDR3 DNA sequence: TGTGCCAGCTCACCTATCGGGACAGCGAATTCACCCCTCCACTTT. Translating gives CASSPIGTANSPLHF.

V and J are TRBV18 and TRBJ1-4, with D unresolved. CDR1 and CDR2 (germline): KGHSH, LQKENI. The V gene lost 3 bases and the J gene lost 4 bases, with 15 bases spanning the gap. The CDR3 sequence is 16 residues long. The CDR3 sequence is CASSPSFRSLNEKLFF. DNA for the CDR3: TGTGCCAGCTCACCGTCGTTTAGGAGCCTTAATGAAAAACTGTTTTTT.

The genes are TRBV5-1 and TRBJ1-6; D perhaps matches TRBD1 (6 bases). V was pared by 3 bases and J by 6 bases, with 16 bases between. The germline CDR1 and CDR2 sequences are SGHRS and YFSETQ. The CDR3 consists of 16 residues. The CDR3: CASSSLQGAGNSPLHF. DNA of the CDR3: TGCGCCAGCAGCTCATTACAGGGTGCGGGTAATTCACCCCTCCACTTT.

The chain links TRBV6-5 to TRBJ1-6; no clear D gene. The V gene lost 8 bases and the J gene lost 7 bases, with 15 bases spanning the gap. This CDR3 has 14 residues. Germline-derived CDR1 and CDR2 are MNHEY and SVGAGI. The CDR3 region is CASVPYLPNSPLHF. DNA for the CDR3: TGTGCCAGCGTCCCCTACCTCCCCAATTCACCCCTCCACTTT.

This clone was observed a handful of times. CDR3: CASSYGTRQPQHF. Written as DNA, the CDR3 is TGTGCCAGCAGTTACGGGACTCGTCAGCCCCAGCATTTT. The V and J genes are TRBV6-5 and TRBJ1-5; perhaps TRBD1 as D (5 bases). Germline assignment: CDR1 MNHEY and CDR2 SVGAGI. V lost 2 bases, J lost 6 bases, and 8 bases lay in between. This CDR3 has 13 amino acids.